These 7 T cell receptor beta chains share one sample of origin, sequenced in a study of identical twins. TCRdb re-called the 5' RACE reads through MiXCR, storing one row per CDR3 protein. The sample lists hundreds of thousands of distinct CDR3 sequences, 9% to 15% occurring once. These sequences were also reported in another study, on yellow fever vaccine responses in identical twins.

Material: PBMCs. These receptors were collected from a woman aged 18-30 years in good health.

This sequence joins TRBV20-1 and TRBJ2-7, with 8 nucleotides matching TRBD2. In germline, CDR1 is DFQATT, CDR2 SNEGSKA (reference sequence). The J segment lost 5 bases and the V segment lost 3 bases, leaving 6 bases of the junction unmatched. This CDR3 spans 13 amino acids. The CDR3 DNA follows: TGCAGTGCTAGTAGAGCGGGAGTCCACGAGCAGTACTTC. It codes for CSASRAGVHEQYF.

The rearrangement joins TRBV20-1 to TRBJ1-5; D is perhaps TRBD1 (5 bases). The germline CDR1 and CDR2 sequences are DFQATT and SNEGSKA (reference sequence). The CDR3 is 13 amino acids. V lost 1 base and J lost 6, with 10 bases in between. The CDR3 coding sequence is TGCAGTGCTAGAGGTCGGGGCGGTCAGCCCCAGCATTTT. The encoded protein is CSARGRGGQPQHF.

This clonotype was picked up a small number of times. The CDR3 sequence: CASGKPGSSSYNEQFF. CDR3 DNA sequence: TGTGCCAGCGGGAAACCGGGATCAAGCTCCTACAATGAGCAGTTCTTC. V gene TRBV4-2 combines with J gene TRBJ2-1; perhaps TRBD2 as D (5 bases). This CDR3 spans 16 amino acids. V lost 8 bases and J 0 bases, leaving 17 bases between the germline ends. Per the germline V gene, CDR1 is LGHNA and CDR2 is YNFKEQ.

The chain joins TRBV6-1 to TRBJ2-2, with 9 bases aligning to TRBD1. The germline gives CDR1 MNHNS, CDR2 SASEGT. This CDR3 spans 13 amino acids. J was trimmed by 4 bases and V by 8 bases; bases with no gene match: 2. CDR3 coding DNA: TGTGCCAGCTACAGGGGGCGCACCGGGGAGCTGTTTTTT. Translating gives CASYRGRTGELFF.

This clonotype has more than one count but fewer than ten. The chain couples TRBV7-9 to TRBJ2-3, with unresolved D. The CDR3 has 14 residues. Germline-derived CDR1 and CDR2 are SEHNR and FQNEAQ (reference sequence). Trimming stripped 3 bases from V and 2 bases from J, with 9 bases between. In DNA form, the CDR3 reads TGTGCCAGCAGCTTGTCTCTTAACACAGATACGCAGTATTTT. This sequence encodes CASSLSLNTDTQYF.

This clonotype came up a few times. The genes are TRBV7-2 and TRBJ1-1; the D gene is possibly TRBD1 (5 bases). Trimming took off 4 bases at V and 0 bases at J, with 18 bases between the two ends. The CDR3 is 17 amino acids. Germline V gene lookup returns CDR1 SGHTA and CDR2 FQGNSA. The CDR3 loop reads CASSYGLGTAMNTEAFF. In DNA form, the CDR3 reads TGTGCCAGCAGCTACGGACTTGGGACGGCAATGAACACTGAAGCTTTCTTT.

This chain connects TRBV29-1 to TRBJ2-7; no reliable D call. V lost 0 bases, J lost 2 bases, and 11 bases lay in between. In germline, CDR1 is SQVTM, CDR2 ANQGSEA. The CDR3 is 14 residues long. The DNA for the CDR3 is TGCAGCGTTGAAGACAGGCGCAATCCCTACGAGCAGTACTTC. Protein sequence: CSVEDRRNPYEQYF.